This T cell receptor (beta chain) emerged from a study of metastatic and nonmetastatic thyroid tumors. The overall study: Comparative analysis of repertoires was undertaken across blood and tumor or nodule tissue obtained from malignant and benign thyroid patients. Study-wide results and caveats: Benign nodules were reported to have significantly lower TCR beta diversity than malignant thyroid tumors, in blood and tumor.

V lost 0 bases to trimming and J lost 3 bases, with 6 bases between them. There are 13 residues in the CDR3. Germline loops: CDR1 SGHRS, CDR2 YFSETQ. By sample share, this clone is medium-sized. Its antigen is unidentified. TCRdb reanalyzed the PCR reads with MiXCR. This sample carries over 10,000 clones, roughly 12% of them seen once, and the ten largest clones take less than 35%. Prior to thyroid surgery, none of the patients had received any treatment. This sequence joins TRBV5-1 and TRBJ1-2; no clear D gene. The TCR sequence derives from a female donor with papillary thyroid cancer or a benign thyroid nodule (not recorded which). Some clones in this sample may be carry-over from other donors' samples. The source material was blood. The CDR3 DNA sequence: TGCGCCAGCAGCTTGGGGCCAGACTATGGCTACACCTTC. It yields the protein CASSLGPDYGYTF.